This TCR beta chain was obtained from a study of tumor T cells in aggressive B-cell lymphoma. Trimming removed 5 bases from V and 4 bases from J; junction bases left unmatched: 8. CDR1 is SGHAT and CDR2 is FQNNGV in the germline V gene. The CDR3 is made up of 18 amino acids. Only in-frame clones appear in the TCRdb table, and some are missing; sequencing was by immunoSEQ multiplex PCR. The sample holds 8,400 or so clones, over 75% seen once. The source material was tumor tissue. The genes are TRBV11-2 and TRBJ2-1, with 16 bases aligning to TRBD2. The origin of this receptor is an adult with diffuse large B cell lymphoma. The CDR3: CASSLGTSGRAEYNEQFF. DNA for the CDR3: TGTGCCAGCAGCCTCGGGACTAGCGGGAGGGCCGAGTACAATGAGCAGTTCTTC.